Shown below are 25 T cell receptor beta chains from a single sample sequenced in a study of read filtering for tumor transcriptome and immune sequencing. Molecular barcoded adaptors covering alpha/delta and beta/gamma chains were used on roughly 400 ng RNA. TCRdb re-derived calls from the reads in MiXCR, one entry per CDR3 protein. The sample holds 40,000 or so distinct CDR3 sequences, 13% seen once. The sample taken for sequencing was a population of CD138-negative cells sorted from bone marrow. These receptors came from a donor older than 35 with multiple myeloma.

This clonotype has at least ten counts. This chain uses TRBV7-9 with TRBJ1-1, with D possibly TRBD1 on 6 matching bases. Germline CDR1 reads SEHNR; CDR2 reads FQNEAQ (reference sequence). The CDR3 is made up of 15 amino acids. V was pared by 1 base and J by 1 base, with 10 bases between. CDR3 bases: TGTGCCAGCAGCTTAGGGCCACAGGGGAACACTGAAGCTTTCTTT. It translates to CASSLGPQGNTEAFF.

This clonotype has a count of ten or more. The CDR3 loop is CSVRLAFNTGELFF. DNA for the CDR3: TGCAGCGTTCGACTAGCGTTCAACACCGGGGAGCTGTTTTTT. The chain couples TRBV29-1 to TRBJ2-2; 8 nucleotides line up with TRBD2. V gave up 5 bases and J gave up 2 bases; unmatched junction bases: 4. Germline lookup yields CDR1 SQVTM and CDR2 ANQGSEA. The CDR3 spans 14 residues.

Many counts were recorded for this clonotype. The J gene is TRBJ2-5, the V gene TRBV4-1; TRBD1 matches 7 bases. Trimming removed 3 bases from V and 2 bases from J; junction bases left unmatched: 3. The germline gives CDR1 MGHRA, CDR2 YSYEKL. The CDR3 is 14 residues long. The CDR3 here is CASSHQTGQETQYF. For the CDR3, the DNA is TGCGCCAGCAGCCACCAGACAGGGCAAGAGACCCAGTACTTC.

This clonotype occurred many times. The chain is built from TRBV21-1 and TRBJ2-1. TRBV21-1 is termed a pseudogene. The CDR3 spans 15 residues. CDR3 sequence reads: CASSKATGYYNEQFF. Here the CDR3 DNA reads TGTGCCAGCAGCAAAGCTACGGGTTACTACAATGAGCAGTTCTTC.

This clonotype was recorded at least ten times. The genes are TRBV29-1 and TRBJ2-5; the D gene is possibly TRBD2 (6 bases). V was pared by 3 bases and J by 5 bases, with 16 bases between. Germline V gene sequence: CDR1 SQVTM, CDR2 ANQGSEA. CDR3 length equals 14 residues. CDR3 in DNA: TGCAGCGTTGATAGCGGCGCCGAACGGGAGACCCAGTACTTC. Residues: CSVDSGAERETQYF.

A note on this clonotype: This may come from a read error, since a much larger clone is one base off. This sequence joins TRBV12-3 or TRBV12-4 and TRBJ2-5; 9 positions match TRBD1. The CDR3 extends over 15 amino acids. The J segment lost 7 bases and the V segment lost 5 bases, leaving 11 bases of the junction unmatched. CDR3 in amino acids: CASSPPDRGWGTQYF. The CDR3, as DNA: TGTGCCAGCAGTCCGCCGGACAGGGGATGGGGGACCCAGTACTTC.

This clonotype has at least ten counts. The chain links TRBV27 to TRBJ2-1; D perhaps matches TRBD2 (6 bases). V was clipped by 2 bases and J by 4 bases, with 18 bases between them. From germline, CDR1 is MNHEY and CDR2 SMNVEV (reference sequence). This CDR3 comprises 17 residues. The CDR3 is CASSLGPSRELYNEQFF. CDR3 sequence (DNA): TGTGCCAGCAGTTTAGGGCCTTCGCGGGAACTATACAATGAGCAGTTCTTC.

This clonotype was recorded at least ten times. The V and J genes are TRBV5-1 and TRBJ2-1, with TRBD2 matching 11 bases. Germline lookup yields CDR1 SGHRS and CDR2 YFSETQ. V lost 4 bases to trimming and J lost 2 bases; unmatched junction nucleotides: 11. The CDR3 contains 18 residues. The chain's CDR3 is CASSASLSLAGAYNEQFF. The CDR3 region has the DNA TGCGCCAGCAGCGCTTCTTTATCACTAGCGGGAGCCTACAATGAGCAGTTCTTC.

The chain uses TRBV6-5 and TRBJ1-2; D is ambiguous. From germline, CDR1 is MNHEY and CDR2 SVGAGI. CDR3 size: 14 residues. Deletions cut 5 bases from V and 3 bases from J, with 13 bases between. The CDR3 bases are TGTGCCAGCAGTCGCTATGAGAGTGACTATGGCTACACCTTC. Residues: CASSRYESDYGYTF.

V usage is TRBV6-2 or TRBV6-3 and J usage is TRBJ2-7, with 7 bases identical to TRBD2. The CDR3 is 15 residues long. CDR1 and CDR2 (germline): MNHEY, SVGEGT. The trim removed 3 bases at V and 9 bases at J, leaving 14 bases unmatched. The CDR3 loop reads CASSYNLADLLGQYF. CDR3 DNA sequence: TGTGCCAGCAGTTATAATCTAGCGGACCTTCTCGGGCAGTACTTC.

Ten or more counts support this clonotype. In DNA, the CDR3 is TGCGCCAGCAGCTTGCTTGGACTAGCGGACTCCTACAATGAGCAGTTCTTC. Translated: CASSLLGLADSYNEQFF. The rearrangement joins TRBV5-1 to TRBJ2-1, with 10 bases aligning to TRBD2. Germline values: CDR1 SGHRS, CDR2 YFSETQ. The CDR3 is 17 amino acids. V was clipped by 1 base and J by 0 bases; unmatched bases: 4.

This clonotype occurred many times. The chain recombines TRBV7-9 with TRBJ2-1, with 11 nucleotides matching TRBD2. Trimming removed 5 bases from V and 4 bases from J; junction bases left unmatched: 7. The CDR3 length is 16 residues. CDR1 SEHNR and CDR2 FQNEAQ come from the germline V gene (reference sequence). CDR3 residues: CASSQRGTSGYNEQFF. DNA of the CDR3: TGTGCCAGCAGCCAGCGGGGGACTAGCGGTTACAATGAGCAGTTCTTC.

This clonotype was counted many times. This chain connects TRBV28 to TRBJ1-5; D is unclear. The V and J ends lost 6 bases and 3 bases respectively, with 9 bases between them. Germline V lookup: CDR1 MDHEN, CDR2 SYDVKM. CDR3 size: 13 residues. The CDR3 spells CASSRSINQPQHF. The DNA of the CDR3 is TGTGCCAGCAGCCGGAGTATCAATCAGCCCCAGCATTTT.

There are many counts of this clonotype. The chain uses TRBV19 and TRBJ2-1; D is unresolved. The V and J ends lost 0 bases and 9 bases respectively, with 18 bases between them. From germline, CDR1 is LNHDA and CDR2 SQIVND (reference sequence). The CDR3 has 16 residues. CDR3 bases: TGTGCCAGTAGTATAGATAGGTCCACACCCCCCGGTGAGCAGTTCTTC. As protein: CASSIDRSTPPGEQFF.

This clonotype appeared a few times. The junction does not match germline at one end; this may be a read error. The rearrangement joins TRBV29-1 to TRBJ1-4, with a possible D match to TRBD1 (5 bases). The germline gives CDR1 SQVTM, CDR2 ANQGSEA. The CDR3 is made up of 14 amino acids. The CDR3 loop is CSVNRRLENEKLCF. CDR3 DNA: TGCAGCGTTAACAGGAGACTAGAAAATGAAAAACTGTGTTTT.

For this clonotype: Given a far larger clone just one base away, this is likely a sequencing read error. J is TRBJ2-1 and V is TRBV5-5; 10 bases map to TRBD1. CDR1 and CDR2 from the germline V gene are SGHKS and YYEKEE (reference sequence). The CDR3 has 14 residues. CDR3 in amino acids: CASSPGQGYNKQFF. In DNA form, the CDR3 reads TGTGCCAGCAGCCCGGGACAGGGGTACAATAAGCAGTTCTTC.

To note about this clonotype: The junction differs from germline at one of its ends, possibly a read error. V is TRBV27 and J is TRBJ2-1; 7 bases agree with TRBD1. The CDR3 contains 18 residues. Per the germline V gene, CDR1 is MNHEY and CDR2 is SMNVEV (reference sequence). CDR3 DNA: TGTGCCTGCAGCGGAAGACAGGGTACAGTTTCGTTCGGGAATGAGCAGTTCTTC. Residues: CACSGRQGTVSFGNEQFF.

J is TRBJ1-5 and V is TRBV28, with D perhaps TRBD1 (5 bases). V was cut by 3 bases and J by 3 bases, with 12 bases left in between. Germline V CDR1 and CDR2: MDHEN, SYDVKM. This CDR3 is built from 15 residues. The CDR3 sequence is CASSFWGGNNQPQHF. The CDR3 DNA follows: TGTGCCAGCAGTTTTTGGGGGGGTAACAATCAGCCCCAGCATTTT.

This clonotype was detected ten times or more. The rearrangement uses TRBV4-1 and TRBJ2-7; 11 bases agree with TRBD2. Germline V gives CDR1 MGHRA, CDR2 YSYEKL. V shed 0 bases, J shed 3 bases, and the junction held 4 bases outside the gene matches. The CDR3 contains 16 residues. CDR3 sequence reads: CASSQERLAGHYEQYF. The CDR3, as DNA: TGCGCCAGCAGCCAAGAGCGACTAGCGGGACACTACGAGCAGTACTTC.

To note about this clonotype: A much larger clone differs by one base, so this may be a read error. This rearrangement joins TRBV6-6 to TRBJ2-1; 7 bases are shared with TRBD1. The CDR3 has 13 residues. Germline lookup yields CDR1 MNHNY and CDR2 SVGAGI (reference sequence). J was trimmed by 6 bases and V by 4 bases; bases with no gene match: 3. CDR3 DNA: TGTGCCAGCAGTTCGGACAGGCTCAATGAGCAGTTCTTC. Residues: CASSSDRLNEQFF.

The table lists this clonotype with many counts. This rearrangement joins TRBV29-1 to TRBJ2-1; possibly TRBD2 for D (5 bases). The V end was cut by 0 bases, the J end by 0 bases, with 9 bases between. The CDR3 loop spans 15 amino acids. Germline assignment: CDR1 SQVTM and CDR2 ANQGSEA. CDR3 coding DNA: TGCAGCGTTGAAGATATAGCGAGCTCCTACAATGAGCAGTTCTTC. It translates to CSVEDIASSYNEQFF.

The J gene is TRBJ2-1, the V gene TRBV5-1; D is unclear. Deletions cut 1 base from V and 0 bases from J, with 14 bases between. CDR3 length equals 17 residues. CDR1 and CDR2 from the germline V gene are SGHRS and YFSETQ. The CDR3 DNA reads TGCGCCAGCAGCTTGAGGCTGGCCGAAAGCTCCTACAATGAGCAGTTCTTC. This translates into CASSLRLAESSYNEQFF.

The chain links TRBV12-3 or TRBV12-4 to TRBJ1-3; 10 bases line up with TRBD1. The CDR3 length is 14 residues. J lost 8 bases, V lost 6 bases, and 7 bases had no gene match. CDR3 in amino acids: CASSQGQGRDTIYF. The CDR3 nucleotides read TGTGCCAGCAGCCAGGGACAGGGGCGGGACACCATATATTTT.

This clonotype has at least ten counts. The chain has TRBV7-8 and TRBJ2-7; a weak D match, TRBD2 (6 bases). The ends were cut back, 5 bases at V and 0 bases at J, with 14 bases in the middle. CDR1 and CDR2 from the germline V gene are SGHVS and FQNEAQ. The CDR3 covers 15 residues. The CDR3 protein is CASSPGGRSSYEQYF. In DNA form, the CDR3 reads TGTGCCAGCAGCCCTGGGGGGAGGAGCTCCTACGAGCAGTACTTC.

This clonotype was counted ten times or more. This sequence joins TRBV20-1 and TRBJ2-5; 8 nucleotides align to TRBD2. V was pared by 0 bases and J by 5 bases, with 14 bases of the junction left unmatched. The CDR3 covers 17 residues. The germline V gene encodes CDR1 DFQATT and CDR2 SNEGSKA (reference sequence). CDR3 region: CSAREPSGRGLRETQYF. For the CDR3, the DNA is TGCAGTGCTAGAGAACCCAGCGGGAGAGGGCTTAGGGAGACCCAGTACTTC.